This TCR beta chain was documented in a study of cytomegalovirus exposure and HLA in healthy donors. Study information: Some 85 million unique TCRs, all from HLA-typed donors, were included in an early release of the data.

Study-wide findings and caveats: Earlier analysis found most TCR beta V segments productive about 87% or about 30% of the time.

Germline V gene sequence: CDR1 SNHLY, CDR2 FYNNEI. V was shortened by 7 bases and J by 4 bases, with 14 bases between the two germline ends. The CDR3 runs to 13 residues. In the PCR, 60 Vbeta and 13 Jbeta primers were used. The protocol was immunoSEQ multiplex PCR, while the TCRdb copy is restricted to in-frame clones and leaves out a portion. The sample lists under 200,000 clones; roughly 83% were seen once. As concerns this clone: Antigen specificity is unknown.

Donors consisted of healthy bone marrow donors. The sequence derives from a male donor in good health and CMV-seropositive. The sample taken for sequencing was PBMCs. This sequence joins TRBV2 and TRBJ2-7; D gene uncertain. The CDR3 is CASTREVSYEQYF. In DNA form, the CDR3 reads TGTGCCAGCACCCGAGAGGTTTCGTACGAGCAGTACTTC.